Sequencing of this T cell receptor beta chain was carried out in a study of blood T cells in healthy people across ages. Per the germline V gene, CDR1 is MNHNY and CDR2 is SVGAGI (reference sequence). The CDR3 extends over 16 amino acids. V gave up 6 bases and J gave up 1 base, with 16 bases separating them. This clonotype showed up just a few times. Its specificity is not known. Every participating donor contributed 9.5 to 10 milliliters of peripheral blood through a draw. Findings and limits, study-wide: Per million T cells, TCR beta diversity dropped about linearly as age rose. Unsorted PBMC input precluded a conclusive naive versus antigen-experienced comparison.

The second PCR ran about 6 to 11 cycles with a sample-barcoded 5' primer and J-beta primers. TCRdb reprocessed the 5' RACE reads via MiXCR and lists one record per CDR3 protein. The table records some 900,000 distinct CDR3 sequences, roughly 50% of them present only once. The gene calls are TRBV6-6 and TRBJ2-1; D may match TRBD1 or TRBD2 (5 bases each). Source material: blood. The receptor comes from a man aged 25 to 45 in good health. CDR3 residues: CASSSPGPPSYNEQFF. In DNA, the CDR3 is TGTGCCAGCAGCAGCCCGGGACCTCCTTCCTACAATGAGCAGTTCTTC.